This TCR beta chain stems from a study of blood T cell repertoires in COVID-19 (dated by TCRdb to 2018 to 2020). Turning to the overall study: Samples from collaborators originated in the United States, Italy and Spain and spanned both the acute and convalescent phases of COVID-19. The prospective study material was composed of cDNA or gDNA derived from T cells, B-cell-depleted T cells, or PBMCs. The dataset comprised deeply sampled blood TCRbeta repertoires from subjects exposed to, actively infected with, or recovered from COVID-19. The repertoires were released in a freely available public database intended as a resource for research on the immune response to SARS-CoV-2. The samples were drawn from two sources: the first 160 participants of the ongoing ImmuneRACE study, and 950 to 1,500 subjects contributed by 6 global collaborators. Sample metadata almost always included a de-identified subject ID, COVID-19 status, age in years and sex. Where available, HLA class I and class II types were obtained from metadata supplied by the sample provider rather than from assay-based typing.

TCRbeta CDR3 regions were amplified from genomic DNA using the immunoSEQ Assay, a bias-controlled multiplex PCR. Per the authors' processing: The number of nucleated cells in each sample was estimated from the amplification of reference gene primers within the assay. Sequence reads were collapsed and filtered to measure the absolute abundance of every unique TCRbeta CDR3 rearrangement. For each sample, productive Simpson clonality was calculated as the square root of Simpson's diversity index across productive rearrangements. TCRdb re-hosts the immuneACCESS table, in-frame sequences only. Its copies lack some clones; in the studies checked, an unresolved V gene accounts for under half of them, and the cause for the rest is not known. The V and J calls and clone size come from that table; D and trimming were worked out from the DNA. For this sample there are some 33,000 clones; roughly nine tenths appear just once. The ten biggest clones cover roughly 5.7% of the sample.

Each collaborating institution followed its own protocols to collect whole blood in K2EDTA tubes. Collaborator samples were shipped for TCRbeta analysis as frozen whole blood, isolated PBMCs, or DNA extracted from either sample type. The study at large found these results: Clinical and demographic metadata were provided uncurated, with the amount varying by source and participant.

Comments on this clone: There is no known antigen for this receptor. No quality values exist for individual bases; no much larger clone is one base distant.

CDR1 and CDR2, per the germline V gene, are MDHEN and SYDVKM. V and J lose 2 bases and 3 bases, and a span of 8 bases separates them. The CDR3, from cysteine to phenylalanine, totals 14 residues. Kept here is only the CDR3 DNA, which spans 42 bases and is read in frame from base 1. The material sequenced was peripheral blood. This receptor was obtained from a human donor in a cohort sampled during active COVID-19. The chain is made from TRBV28 and TRBJ1-5; too little of a D gene remains to name it. The bases are TGTGCCAGCAGTTTAGTACTCCTCAATCAGCCCCAGCATTTT. Translated, this is CASSLVLLNQPQHF. Beyond the CDR3, the reference TRBV28 and TRBJ1-5 genes provide the residues; the full variable domain reads: DVKVTQSSRYLVKRTGEKVFLECVQDMDHENMFWYRQDPGLGLRLIYFSYDVKMKEKGDIPEGYSVSREKKERFSLILESASTNQTSMYLCASSLVLLNQPQHFGDGTRLSIL.